This T cell receptor (beta chain) was profiled in a study of CD8 T cells in ankylosing spondylitis. A single record per CDR3 protein comes from TCRdb applying MiXCR to the 5' RACE reads. This sample carries roughly 200,000 distinct CDR3 sequences, approximately 24% of them seen once, and the ten largest clones take approximately 6.6%. Germline CDR1 is SGHTA and CDR2 is FQGNSA. The CDR3 length is 15 residues. J lost 5 bases, V lost 0 bases, and 2 bases had no gene match. This rearrangement joins TRBV7-2 to TRBJ2-5; TRBD2 agrees at 11 bases. The source material was blood, either unsorted or a sorted T cell fraction (not recorded which). This receptor was obtained from a male donor with ankylosing spondylitis or in good health (not recorded which). In DNA form, the CDR3 reads TGTGCCAGCAGCTTAGCCCCTAGCGGGGGGGAGACCCAGTACTTC. The encoded protein is CASSLAPSGGETQYF.